In its sample, the clone carrying this T cell receptor (beta chain) was seen once. Its antigen is not known. The sample is drawn from a study of T-cell reconstitution after alpha-beta-depleted transplantation in children. Points from the study as a whole: Most T-cell counts and diversity one year after the transplant came from T cells that were newly produced.

V lost 3 bases, J lost 0 bases, and 3 bases stayed unmatched. The germline gives CDR1 DFQATT, CDR2 SNEGSKA (reference sequence). The CDR3 length is 14 residues. Unique molecular identifiers were incorporated when the TCRbeta library was constructed. TCRdb ran MiXCR on the PCR reads and lists one entry per CDR3 protein. Of 440,000 or so distinct CDR3 sequences listed, over 40% are singletons. This TCR was recovered from a girl aged 2 to 10 with aplastic anemia, due to receive a stem cell transplant. The chain employs TRBV20-1 and TRBJ2-3; 7 nucleotides align to TRBD1. Material: PBMCs, obtained before TCRalphabeta/CD19-depleted stem cell transplant. CDR3: CSARGQRSTDTQYF. CDR3 bases: TGCAGTGCTAGGGGACAGAGGAGCACAGATACGCAGTATTTT.